A selection of T cell receptor beta chains follows, all from one sample in a study of CD8+ T cells in alopecia areata. Libraries were prepared by immunoSEQ multiplex PCR; TCRdb keeps only in-frame clonotypes and omits some of them. The sample lists roughly 60,000 clones; 44% were seen once. Sequenced input: NKG2D-low CD8+ T cells sorted from blood. These receptors were taken from a human donor with alopecia areata. The CDR3 runs from the conserved cysteine through the conserved F or W.

J	V	CDR3
TRBJ2-1	TRBV19	CASSMGLYNEQFF
TRBJ2-2	TRBV4-3	CASSQDSAGTNTGELFF
TRBJ2-1	TRBV9	CASSVGISGRAGEQFF
TRBJ2-1	TRBV4-3	CASSHLIRDSNEQFF
TRBJ2-5	TRBV5-6	CASSPARRGKETQYF
TRBJ2-7	TRBV7-9	CASSSKTGPYEQYF
TRBJ2-1	TRBV25-1	CASSVGTGGPEQFF
TRBJ2-1	TRBV5-4	CASKLGDGSYNEQFF
TRBJ2-2	TRBV15	CATSLGLAQTGELFF
TRBJ1-1	TRBV11-2	CASSLVEGNEAFF
TRBJ2-4	TRBV5-1	CASSFKRFWQTIAKNIQYF
TRBJ2-3	TRBV7-3	CASSQFGGRPDTQYF
TRBJ2-5	TRBV7-9	CASSLGWTEYQETQYF
TRBJ2-7	TRBV5-4	CASSKAGTEVYEQYF
TRBJ1-1	TRBV13	CASSLVTSLNTEAFF
TRBJ2-7	TRBV5-1	CASSLSGLAGEQYF
TRBJ1-5	TRBV27	CASSLRAGQPQHF